These 21 T cell receptor beta chains were all obtained from the same sample, sequenced in a study of shared clonotypes between healthy human individuals. The protocol was immunoSEQ multiplex PCR, while the TCRdb copy is restricted to in-frame clones and leaves out a portion. The table has 300,000 to 400,000 clones, around 74% seen once; the top ten hold about 9.3%. What was sequenced was memory CD4+ T cells sorted from blood. The subset was: CD45RA-negative fraction. All receptors come from a man aged 25 to 40 in good health.

J is TRBJ1-5 and V is TRBV12-2; the D call in the table, TRBD1, was not verified against the DNA. TRBV12-2 represents a pseudogene. The CDR3 consists of 15 residues. DNA for the CDR3: TGTGCCAGCAGCGAGGACAGGGGGAGCAATCAGCCCCAGCATTTT. The encoded protein is CASSEDRGSNQPQHF.

This clone was counted between two and nine times. The gene calls are TRBV30 and TRBJ2-7; 10 bases are shared with TRBD2. Germline CDR1 and CDR2: GTSNPN and SVGIG (reference sequence). The CDR3 extends over 13 amino acids. Unmatched junction bases numbered 3, after V lost 1 base and J lost 6 bases. CDR3 in DNA: TGTGCCTGGAGTGGAGCGGGAGGGCCCGAGCAGTACTTC. Its translation is CAWSGAGGPEQYF.

V and J are TRBV30 and TRBJ2-3; 7 bases are a match to TRBD2. The V segment lost 0 bases and the J segment 3 bases; nucleotides outside the gene matches: 6. Germline V lookup: CDR1 GTSNPN, CDR2 SVGIG (reference sequence). CDR3 size: 15 residues. CDR3 amino acids: CAWSVRGGRTDTQYF. DNA of the CDR3: TGTGCCTGGAGTGTACGAGGCGGGAGAACAGATACGCAGTATTTT.

V gene TRBV28 combines with J gene TRBJ2-7; D remains ambiguous. This CDR3 is built from 12 residues. Trimming pared 4 bases from V and 5 bases from J, leaving 9 bases between. Germline V lookup: CDR1 MDHEN, CDR2 SYDVKM. This CDR3 is CASSSVHDEQYF. Here the CDR3 DNA reads TGTGCCAGCAGTTCAGTTCATGACGAGCAGTACTTC.

The J gene is TRBJ1-4, the V gene TRBV18, with D maybe TRBD1 (5 bases). Germline CDR1 reads KGHSH; CDR2 reads LQKENI. The CDR3 length is 13 residues. V dropped 3 bases and J dropped 10 bases, with 12 bases sitting between them. The CDR3, as DNA: TGTGCCAGCTCACCTCAAGGGGTGGGAAAACTGTTTTTT. It is translated as CASSPQGVGKLFF. Full variable domain (rest looked up from reference TRBV18 and TRBJ1-4): NAGVMQNPRHLVRRRGQEARLRCSPMKGHSHVYWYRQLPEEGLKFMVYLQKENIIDESGMPKERFSAEFPKEGPSILRIQQVVRGDSAAYFCASSPQGVGKLFFGSGTQLSVL.

This clone appeared many times. The gene calls are TRBV2 and TRBJ2-3; 11 nucleotides agree with TRBD2. The V gene end was trimmed by 5 bases and the J gene end by 1 base; junction bases not matched to a gene: 8. CDR1 is SNHLY, CDR2 FYNNEI, per germline. The CDR3 is 17 amino acids. The CDR3, as DNA: TGTGCCAGCAGTCCAGGACTAGCGGGCGCAGGCACAGATACGCAGTATTTT. Translation gives CASSPGLAGAGTDTQYF.

CDR3 bases: TGCGCCAGCAGCTTGGCGGAGTTAACTGAAGCTTTCTTT. As protein: CASSLAELTEAFF. The J gene is TRBJ1-1, the V gene TRBV5-1; D remains ambiguous. Trimming removed 0 bases from V and 5 bases from J, with 8 bases in between. CDR1 and CDR2 (germline): SGHRS, YFSETQ. This CDR3 has 13 amino acids.

The table lists this clone with many counts. The rearrangement joins TRBV29-1 to TRBJ2-4; D unresolved. Germline assignment: CDR1 SQVTM and CDR2 ANQGSEA. The CDR3 has 15 residues. V lost 0 bases and J 4 bases, leaving 13 bases between the germline ends. CDR3 amino acids: CSVEDEVHQKNIQYF. DNA of the CDR3: TGCAGCGTTGAAGATGAGGTACACCAGAAAAACATTCAGTACTTC.

There are a few counts of this clone. This rearrangement joins TRBV5-5 to TRBJ2-6; D is ambiguous. Trimming shortened V by 1 base and J by 4 bases, and 3 bases separated the two germline ends. The CDR3 is 13 amino acids. Germline CDR1 and CDR2: SGHKS and YYEKEE (reference sequence). This CDR3 reads CASSLLGANVLTF. CDR3 DNA: TGTGCCAGCAGCTTGTTAGGGGCCAACGTCCTGACTTTC.

The V gene is TRBV25-1, the J gene TRBJ2-1, with no clear D. Trimming stripped 2 bases from V and 8 bases from J, with 13 bases between. The length of the CDR3 is 14 residues. Germline V lookup: CDR1 MGHDK, CDR2 SYGVNS. The CDR3 nucleotides are TGTGCCAGCAGTGAAGAAGTGTCTTTCGATGAGCAGTTCTTC. It specifies CASSEEVSFDEQFF.

This clone was counted between two and nine times. Other nucleotide sequences from this sample produce the same CDR3. The rearrangement uses TRBV5-6 and TRBJ1-4; D is uncertain. The CDR3 consists of 15 residues. With 0 bases removed from V and 8 bases from J, the gap between germline ends came to 14 bases. The germline gives CDR1 SGHDT, CDR2 YYEEEE. The CDR3 region has the DNA TGTGCCAGCAGCTTGGCTGGCTCACTCGGCGAAAAACTGTTTTTT. It yields the protein CASSLAGSLGEKLFF.

The gene calls are TRBV11-2 and TRBJ1-3; D is unclear. Deletions cut 3 bases from V and 0 bases from J, with 12 bases between. Germline CDR1 is SGHAT and CDR2 is FQNNGV. CDR3 size: 16 residues. This chain's CDR3 is CASSFPGIASGNTIYF. Written as DNA, the CDR3 is TGTGCCAGCAGCTTCCCGGGGATCGCCTCTGGAAACACCATATATTTT.

The gene calls are TRBV6-1 and TRBJ2-1; 7 positions match TRBD1. J lost 11 bases, V lost 5 bases, and 6 bases had no gene match. The length of the CDR3 is 12 residues. CDR1 MNHNS and CDR2 SASEGT come from the germline V gene. The CDR3 DNA sequence: TGTGCCAGCAGTTCAGGACAGGCGAAGCAGTTCTTC. This encodes CASSSGQAKQFF.

The rearrangement links TRBV18 to TRBJ1-3; weak D call: TRBD1 (5 bases). Per germline, CDR1 KGHSH and CDR2 LQKENI. V shed 3 bases and J shed 8 bases, with 8 bases lying between them. The CDR3 contains 12 residues. The CDR3 reads CASSPQGDTIYF. The CDR3 DNA reads as TGTGCCAGCTCACCCCAGGGAGACACCATATATTTT.

The chain links TRBV18 to TRBJ1-5; D is uncertain. Germline V gene lookup returns CDR1 KGHSH and CDR2 LQKENI. V was trimmed by 4 bases and J by 3 bases, leaving 7 bases between them. CDR3 size: 13 residues. CDR3 bases: TGTGCCAGCTCACGACAAACCAATCAGCCCCAGCATTTT. It codes for CASSRQTNQPQHF.

This clone was detected many times. The sample contains more than one DNA sequence encoding this CDR3. The V gene is TRBV10-1, the J gene TRBJ2-3; no definite D call. Trimming removed 2 bases from V and 2 bases from J, with 8 bases in between. This CDR3 is 14 amino acids long. The germline V gene has CDR1 WNHNN and CDR2 SYGVQD (reference sequence). The CDR3 sequence is CASSENPTTDTQYF. DNA for the CDR3: TGCGCCAGCAGTGAGAACCCGACCACAGATACGCAGTATTTT.

The V gene is TRBV28, the J gene TRBJ2-7, with D possibly called TRBD1 or TRBD2 (6 bases each). This CDR3 contains 12 residues. CDR1 MDHEN and CDR2 SYDVKM come from the germline V gene. Trimming left V 4 bases short and J 9 bases short, with 13 bases between. CDR3 sequence: CASSSPWGAQYF. Written as DNA, the CDR3 is TGTGCCAGCAGTTCCCCCTGGGGGGCGCAGTACTTC.

V usage is TRBV5-4 and J usage is TRBJ2-7; 11 bases agree with TRBD2. The CDR3 sequence is 16 residues long. The trim removed 3 bases at V and 0 bases at J, leaving 5 bases unmatched. Germline V gene sequence: CDR1 SGHNT, CDR2 YYREEE (reference sequence). CDR3 nucleotide sequence: TGTGCCAGCAGCTCCGGGACTAGCGGTCCCTCCTACGAGCAGTACTTC. Its translation is CASSSGTSGPSYEQYF.

This clone was seen only a few times. This chain connects TRBV11-2 to TRBJ2-7; no clear D gene. CDR1 and CDR2 from the germline V gene are SGHAT and FQNNGV. The V and J ends lost 5 bases and 4 bases respectively, with 12 bases between them. This CDR3 contains 13 residues. The CDR3 DNA is TGTGCCAGCAGCCCGATTCGCGTTTACGAGCAGTACTTC. Its protein product is CASSPIRVYEQYF.

J is TRBJ2-7 and V is TRBV2; a weak D match, TRBD1 (6 bases). This CDR3 spans 13 amino acids. CDR1 and CDR2 from the germline V gene are SNHLY and FYNNEI. Trimming pared 8 bases from V and 1 base from J, leaving 12 bases between. CDR3 region: CASFPTGSYEQYF. CDR3 bases: TGTGCCAGCTTCCCGACAGGATCCTACGAGCAGTACTTC.

The V call is TRBV30, the J call TRBJ2-2, with D perhaps matching TRBD2 (5 bases). Trimming removed 8 bases at V and 10 bases at J, with 17 bases between. Germline CDR1 is GTSNPN and CDR2 is SVGIG (reference sequence). The CDR3 length is 12 residues. This CDR3 reads CATARVISELFF. The CDR3 nucleotides read TGTGCCACCGCGAGGGTCATCTCGGAGCTGTTTTTT. Full variable domain (remainder filled in from reference TRBV30 and TRBJ2-2): SQTIHQWPATLVQPVGSPLSLECTVEGTSNPNLYWYRQAAGRGLQLLFYSVGIGQISSEVPQNLSASRPQDRQFILSSKKLLLSDSGFYLCATARVISELFFGEGSRLTVL.